This T cell receptor (beta chain) originates from a study of control samples from healthy donors and cancer patients (dated by TCRdb to the early 2020s). The CDR3 spans 11 residues, from the cysteine through the phenylalanine. Of the read, only the CDR3 DNA is kept; its 33 bases are in frame from base 1. Based on the germline V gene, the CDR1 and CDR2 sequences are SQVTM and ANQGSEA. Deletion took 5 bases off V and 4 bases off J, with a span of 6 bases between the germline ends. Library preparation was by the immunoSEQ multiplex PCR assay. The source is immuneACCESS, and TCRdb retained only in-frame sequences with V and J called. Part of the clones is not carried over; for the studies checked, unresolved V genes explain less than half of this, and the remainder is unexplained. Across this sample there are more than 75,000 clones, with around 80% seen only once. About 10% of the sample comes from the top ten.

A remark on this clone: There is no known antigen for this receptor. No base qualities exist here, and no much larger clone lies one base off it.

This TCR came from a woman aged 30 to 39 in good health. Sequencing input: blood. The rearranged chain carries TRBV29-1 and TRBJ2-1; the D segment could be TRBD1, given 6 matching bases. The nucleotide sequence is TGCAGCGTTCAGGGGTACAATGAGCAGTTCTTC. Its translation reads: CSVQGYNEQFF.